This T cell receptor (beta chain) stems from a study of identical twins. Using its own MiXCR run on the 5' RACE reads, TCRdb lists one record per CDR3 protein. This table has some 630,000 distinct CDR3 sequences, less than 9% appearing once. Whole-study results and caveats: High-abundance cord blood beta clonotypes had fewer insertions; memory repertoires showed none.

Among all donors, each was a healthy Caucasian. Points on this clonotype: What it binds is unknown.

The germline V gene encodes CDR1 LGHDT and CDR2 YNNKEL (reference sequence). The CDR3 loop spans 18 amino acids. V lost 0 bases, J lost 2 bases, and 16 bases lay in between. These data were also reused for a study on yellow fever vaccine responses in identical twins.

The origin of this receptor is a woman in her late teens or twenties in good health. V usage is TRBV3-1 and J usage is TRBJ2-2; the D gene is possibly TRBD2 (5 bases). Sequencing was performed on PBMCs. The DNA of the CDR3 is TGTGCCAGCAGCCAAGATAGGCTAGCTCAGCGCAACACCGGGGAGCTGTTTTTT. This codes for CASSQDRLAQRNTGELFF. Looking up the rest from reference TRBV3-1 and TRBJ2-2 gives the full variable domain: DTAVSQTPKYLVTQMGNDKSIKCEQNLGHDTMYWYKQDSKKFLKIMFSYNNKELIINETVPNRFSPKSPDKAHLNLHINSLELGDSAVYFCASSQDRLAQRNTGELFFGEGSRLTVL.